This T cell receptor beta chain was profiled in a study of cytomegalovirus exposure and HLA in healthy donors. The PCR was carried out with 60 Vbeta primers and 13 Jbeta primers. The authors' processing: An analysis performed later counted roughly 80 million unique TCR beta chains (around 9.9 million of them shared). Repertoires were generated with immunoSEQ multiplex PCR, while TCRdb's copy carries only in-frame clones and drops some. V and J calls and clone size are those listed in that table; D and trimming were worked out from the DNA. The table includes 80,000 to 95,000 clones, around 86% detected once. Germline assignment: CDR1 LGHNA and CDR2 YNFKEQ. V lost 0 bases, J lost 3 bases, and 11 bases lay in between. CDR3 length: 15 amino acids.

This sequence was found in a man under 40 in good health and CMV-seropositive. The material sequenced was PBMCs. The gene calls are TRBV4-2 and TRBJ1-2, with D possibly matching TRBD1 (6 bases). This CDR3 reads CASSQDEDSDYGYTF. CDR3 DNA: TGTGCCAGCAGCCAAGATGAGGACAGCGACTATGGCTACACCTTC.